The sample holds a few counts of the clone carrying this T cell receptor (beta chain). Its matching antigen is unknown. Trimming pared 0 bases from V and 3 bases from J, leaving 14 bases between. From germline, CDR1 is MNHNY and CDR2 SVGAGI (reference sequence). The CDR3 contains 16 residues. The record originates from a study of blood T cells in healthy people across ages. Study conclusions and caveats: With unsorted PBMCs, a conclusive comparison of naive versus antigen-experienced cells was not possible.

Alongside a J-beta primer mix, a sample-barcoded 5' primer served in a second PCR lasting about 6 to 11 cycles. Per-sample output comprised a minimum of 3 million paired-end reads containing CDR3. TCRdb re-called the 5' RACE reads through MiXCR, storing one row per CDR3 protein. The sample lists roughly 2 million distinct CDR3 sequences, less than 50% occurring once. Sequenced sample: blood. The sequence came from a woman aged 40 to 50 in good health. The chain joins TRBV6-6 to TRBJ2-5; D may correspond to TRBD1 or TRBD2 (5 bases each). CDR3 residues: CASSYSRGPGKETQYF. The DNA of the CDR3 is TGTGCCAGCAGTTACTCACGGGGCCCTGGCAAAGAGACCCAGTACTTC.